The following is a T cell receptor (beta chain) sequence with its context. The target antigen is unknown. The entry originates in a study of T cells in Graves' hyperthyroidism and ophthalmopathy. On the study more broadly: Peripheral blood was drawn at first diagnosis, prior to all treatment. Whole-study findings and limits: The authors' 13 V-J model separated ophthalmopathy from stable hyperthyroidism. Blood also carried most thyroid clonotypes expanded above 0.001.

TCR beta CDR3 sequences were amplified from RNA transcripts. A set of HTBI primers served as the primers for a first-round RT-PCR of the TCR CDR3. One entry per CDR3 protein, called by TCRdb with MiXCR from the multiplex PCR reads. Among about 620,000 distinct CDR3 sequences listed, around 15% were seen once. The CDR3 spans 14 residues. Trimming left V 3 bases short and J 6 bases short, with 11 bases between. This chain connects TRBV12-3 or TRBV12-4 to TRBJ2-2; D ambiguous. The sample taken for sequencing was blood. This TCR came from a woman in her 30s with Graves' hyperthyroidism. This CDR3 reads CASSFRVSAGELFF. CDR3 nucleotides: TGTGCCAGCAGTTTTAGGGTGAGCGCCGGGGAGCTGTTTTTT.